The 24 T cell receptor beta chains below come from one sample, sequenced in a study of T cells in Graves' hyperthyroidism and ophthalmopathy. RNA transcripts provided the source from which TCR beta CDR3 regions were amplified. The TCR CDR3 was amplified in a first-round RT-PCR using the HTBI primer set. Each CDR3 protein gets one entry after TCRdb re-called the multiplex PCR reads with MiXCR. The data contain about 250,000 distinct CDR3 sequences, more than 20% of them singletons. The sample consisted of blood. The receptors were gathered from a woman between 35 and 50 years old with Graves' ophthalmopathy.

CDR3 sequence: CSARAGAGYEQYF. The CDR3 nucleotides read TGCAGTGCTAGGGCGGGAGCGGGGTACGAGCAGTACTTC. The V gene is TRBV20-1, the J gene TRBJ2-7; TRBD2 agrees at 7 bases. There are 13 residues in the CDR3. Germline trimming cut 3 bases from V and 4 bases from J; bases unmatched to any gene: 6. Germline V gives CDR1 DFQATT, CDR2 SNEGSKA (reference sequence).

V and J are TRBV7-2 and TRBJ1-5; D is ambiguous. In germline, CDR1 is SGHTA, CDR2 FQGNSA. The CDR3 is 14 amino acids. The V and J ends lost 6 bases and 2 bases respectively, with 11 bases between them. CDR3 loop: CASSDPYGNQPQHF. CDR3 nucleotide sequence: TGTGCCAGCAGTGACCCATACGGCAATCAGCCCCAGCATTTT.

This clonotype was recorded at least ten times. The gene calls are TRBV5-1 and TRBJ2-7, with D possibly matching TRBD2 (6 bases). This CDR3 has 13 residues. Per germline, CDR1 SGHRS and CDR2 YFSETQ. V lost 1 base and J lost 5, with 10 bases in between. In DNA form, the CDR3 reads TGCGCCAGCAGCTTGACCGAGCGGGACGAGCAGTACTTC. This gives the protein CASSLTERDEQYF.

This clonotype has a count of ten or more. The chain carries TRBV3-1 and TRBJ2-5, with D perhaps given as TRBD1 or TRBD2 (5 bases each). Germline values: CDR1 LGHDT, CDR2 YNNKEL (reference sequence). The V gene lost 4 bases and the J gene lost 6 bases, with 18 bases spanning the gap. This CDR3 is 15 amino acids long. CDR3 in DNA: TGTGCCAGCAGCCTACTCACCCGGGACCTCCAGACCCAGTACTTC. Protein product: CASSLLTRDLQTQYF.

CDR3 DNA sequence: TGTGCCAGCAGCCAAGATTGGGGCGATAGCTCCTACGAGCAGTACTTC. Its protein is CASSQDWGDSSYEQYF. This chain uses TRBV3-1 with TRBJ2-7; D possibly corresponds to TRBD1 (5 bases). The CDR3 spans 16 residues. V lost 0 bases, J lost 0 bases, and 12 bases lay in between. CDR1 and CDR2 from the germline V gene are LGHDT and YNNKEL (reference sequence).

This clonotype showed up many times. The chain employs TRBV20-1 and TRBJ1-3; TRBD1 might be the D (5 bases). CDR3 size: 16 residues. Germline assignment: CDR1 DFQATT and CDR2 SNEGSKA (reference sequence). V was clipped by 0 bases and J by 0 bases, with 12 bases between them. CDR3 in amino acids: CSARDWARDSGNTIYF. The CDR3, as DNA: TGCAGTGCTAGAGATTGGGCCAGGGACTCTGGAAACACCATATATTTT.

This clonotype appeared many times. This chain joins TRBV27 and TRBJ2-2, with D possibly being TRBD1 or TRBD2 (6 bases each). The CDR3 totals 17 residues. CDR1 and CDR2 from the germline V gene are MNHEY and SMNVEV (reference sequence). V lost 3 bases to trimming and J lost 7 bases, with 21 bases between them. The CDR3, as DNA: TGTGCCAGCAGTTTTAGTTCGCTGGGGGGCGCAGACGGGGAGCTGTTTTTT. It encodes CASSFSSLGGADGELFF.

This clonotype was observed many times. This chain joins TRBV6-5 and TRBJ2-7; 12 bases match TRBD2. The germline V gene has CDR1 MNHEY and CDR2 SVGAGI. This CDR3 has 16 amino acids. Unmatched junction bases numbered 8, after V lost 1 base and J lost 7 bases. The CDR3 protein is CASSYFLAGGPREQYF. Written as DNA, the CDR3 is TGTGCCAGCAGTTACTTCCTAGCGGGAGGGCCGAGGGAGCAGTACTTC.

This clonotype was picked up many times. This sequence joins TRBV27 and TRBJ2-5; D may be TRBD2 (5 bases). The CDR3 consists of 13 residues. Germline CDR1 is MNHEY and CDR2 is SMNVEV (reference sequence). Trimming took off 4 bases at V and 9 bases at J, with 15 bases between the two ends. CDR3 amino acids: CASSSPGLGAQYF. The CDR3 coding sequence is TGTGCCAGCAGTTCTCCGGGCCTCGGGGCCCAGTACTTC.

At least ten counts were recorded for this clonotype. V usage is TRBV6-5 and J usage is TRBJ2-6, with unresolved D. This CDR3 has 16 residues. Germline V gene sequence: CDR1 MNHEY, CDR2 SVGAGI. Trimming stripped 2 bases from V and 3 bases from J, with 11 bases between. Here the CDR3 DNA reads TGTGCCAGCAGTTACGCATGGGGAAGTGGGGCCAACGTCCTGACTTTC. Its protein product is CASSYAWGSGANVLTF.

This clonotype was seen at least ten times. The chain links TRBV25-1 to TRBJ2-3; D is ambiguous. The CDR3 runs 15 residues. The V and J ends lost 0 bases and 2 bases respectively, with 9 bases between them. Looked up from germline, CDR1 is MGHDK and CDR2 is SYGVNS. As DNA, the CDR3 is TGTGCCAGCAGTGAATATAGGCGGTTCACAGATACGCAGTATTTT. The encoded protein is CASSEYRRFTDTQYF.

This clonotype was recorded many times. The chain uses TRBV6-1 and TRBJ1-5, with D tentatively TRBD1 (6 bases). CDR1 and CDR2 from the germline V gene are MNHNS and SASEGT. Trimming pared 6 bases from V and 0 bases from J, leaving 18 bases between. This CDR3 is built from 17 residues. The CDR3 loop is CASRERAGDYSNQPQHF. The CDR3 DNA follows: TGTGCCAGCAGAGAACGGGCAGGGGATTATAGCAATCAGCCCCAGCATTTT.

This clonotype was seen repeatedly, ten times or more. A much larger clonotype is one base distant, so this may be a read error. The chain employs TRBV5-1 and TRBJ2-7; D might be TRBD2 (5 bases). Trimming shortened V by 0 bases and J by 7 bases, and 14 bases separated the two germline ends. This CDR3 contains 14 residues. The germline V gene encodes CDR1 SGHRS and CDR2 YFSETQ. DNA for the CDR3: TGCGCCAGCAGCTTGGTTCTGGGAGCTTGGGAGCAGTACTTC. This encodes CASSLVLGAWEQYF.

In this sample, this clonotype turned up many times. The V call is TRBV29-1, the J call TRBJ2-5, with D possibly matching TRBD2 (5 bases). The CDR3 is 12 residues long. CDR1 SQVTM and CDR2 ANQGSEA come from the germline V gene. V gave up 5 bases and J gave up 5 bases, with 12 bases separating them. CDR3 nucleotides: TGCAGCGTTCTGCTCCCGGGGGAGACCCAGTACTTC. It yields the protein CSVLLPGETQYF.

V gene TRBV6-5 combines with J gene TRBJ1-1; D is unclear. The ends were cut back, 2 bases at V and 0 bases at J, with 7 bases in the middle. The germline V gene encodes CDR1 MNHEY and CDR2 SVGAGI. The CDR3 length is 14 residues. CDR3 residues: CASSYRRMNTEAFF. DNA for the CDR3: TGTGCCAGCAGTTACCGACGTATGAACACTGAAGCTTTCTTT.

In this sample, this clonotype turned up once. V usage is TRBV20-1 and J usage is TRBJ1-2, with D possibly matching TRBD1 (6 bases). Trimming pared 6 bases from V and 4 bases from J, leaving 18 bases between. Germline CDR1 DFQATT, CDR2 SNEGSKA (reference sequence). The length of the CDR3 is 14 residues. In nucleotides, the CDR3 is TGCAGTGCCTCAGTTGGGGGCATGAGCTATGGCTACACCTTC. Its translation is CSASVGGMSYGYTF.

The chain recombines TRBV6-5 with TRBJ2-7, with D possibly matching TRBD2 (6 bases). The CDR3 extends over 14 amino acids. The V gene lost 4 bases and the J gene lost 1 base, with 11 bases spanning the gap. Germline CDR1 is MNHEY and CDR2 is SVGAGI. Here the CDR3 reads CASSSPGLSYEQYF. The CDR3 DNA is TGTGCCAGCAGTTCGCCGGGACTTTCCTACGAGCAGTACTTC.

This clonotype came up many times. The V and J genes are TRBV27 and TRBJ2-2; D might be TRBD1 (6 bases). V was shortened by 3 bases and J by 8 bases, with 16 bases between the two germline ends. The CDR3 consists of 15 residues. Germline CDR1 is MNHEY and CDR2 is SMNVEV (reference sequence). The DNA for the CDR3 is TGTGCCAGCAGTTTCGCAGGGGCCCCAGGGGGGGAGCTGTTTTTT. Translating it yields CASSFAGAPGGELFF.

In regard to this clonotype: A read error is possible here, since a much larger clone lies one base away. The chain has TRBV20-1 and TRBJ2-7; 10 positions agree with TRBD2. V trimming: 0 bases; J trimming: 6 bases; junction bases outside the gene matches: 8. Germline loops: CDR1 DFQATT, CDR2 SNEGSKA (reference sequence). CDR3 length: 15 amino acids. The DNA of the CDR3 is TGCAGTGCTAGAGATTCGGCTAGCGGGAGTCGCGAGCAGTACTTC. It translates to CSARDSASGSREQYF.

This CDR3 reads CASSPGTSSYEQYF. As DNA, the CDR3 is TGTGCCAGCTCACCAGGGACATCTTCCTACGAGCAGTACTTC. The rearrangement uses TRBV18 and TRBJ2-7, with TRBD1 as a possible D gene (6 bases). This CDR3 contains 14 residues. The V end lost 2 bases, the J end lost 1 base, and 9 bases lay between the germline ends. Germline V lookup: CDR1 KGHSH, CDR2 LQKENI.

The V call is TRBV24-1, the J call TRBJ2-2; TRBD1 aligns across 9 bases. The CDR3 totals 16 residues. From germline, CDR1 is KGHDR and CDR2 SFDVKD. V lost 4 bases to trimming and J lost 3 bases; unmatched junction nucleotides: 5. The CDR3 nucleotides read TGTGCCACCAGTGACCTTAGACAGGGGGACACCGGGGAGCTGTTTTTT. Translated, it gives CATSDLRQGDTGELFF.

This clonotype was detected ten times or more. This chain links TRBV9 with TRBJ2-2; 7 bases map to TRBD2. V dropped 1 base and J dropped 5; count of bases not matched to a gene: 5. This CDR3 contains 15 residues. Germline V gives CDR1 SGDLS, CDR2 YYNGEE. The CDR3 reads CASSVTGGGTGELFF. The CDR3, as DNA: TGTGCCAGCAGCGTAACAGGCGGGGGTACCGGGGAGCTGTTTTTT.

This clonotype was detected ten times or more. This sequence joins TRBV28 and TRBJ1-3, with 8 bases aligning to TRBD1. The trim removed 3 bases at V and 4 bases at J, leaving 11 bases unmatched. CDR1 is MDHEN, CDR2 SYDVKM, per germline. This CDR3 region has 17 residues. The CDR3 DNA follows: TGTGCCAGCAGTTTCTACCCCCGCAGGGGGCAGGGAAACACCATATATTTT. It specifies CASSFYPRRGQGNTIYF.

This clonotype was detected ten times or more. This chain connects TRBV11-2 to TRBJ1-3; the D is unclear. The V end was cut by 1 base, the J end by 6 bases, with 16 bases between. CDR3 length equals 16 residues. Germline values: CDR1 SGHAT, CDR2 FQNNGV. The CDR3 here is CASSLGVGKRENTIYF. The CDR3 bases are TGTGCCAGCAGCTTAGGGGTCGGAAAGAGGGAAAACACCATATATTTT.